The 9 T cell receptor beta chains given below trace back to one sample, sequenced in a study of cytomegalovirus exposure and HLA in healthy donors. Generated by immunoSEQ multiplex PCR, the TCRdb table keeps only in-frame clones and is missing some. The sample has 150,000 to 170,000 clones, 70% to 90% seen once. Material: PBMCs. The source of these receptors is a man in his late teens or twenties in good health and CMV-seropositive.

This rearrangement joins TRBV9 to TRBJ2-1; 8 positions match TRBD1. Germline trimming cut 3 bases from V and 4 bases from J; bases unmatched to any gene: 9. This CDR3 has 16 residues. CDR1 and CDR2 from the germline V gene are SGDLS and YYNGEE. Here the CDR3 reads CASSGRPGGDYNEQFF. In DNA, the CDR3 is TGTGCCAGCAGCGGCAGACCAGGGGGCGATTACAATGAGCAGTTCTTC.

The gene calls are TRBV30 and TRBJ2-4; 7 positions agree with TRBD1. The CDR3 loop spans 14 amino acids. V dropped 3 bases and J dropped 3; count of bases not matched to a gene: 5. Germline CDR1 is GTSNPN and CDR2 is SVGIG (reference sequence). The CDR3 DNA reads as TGTGCCTGGAGGGCCGACAGGGACAAAAACATTCAGTACTTC. This codes for CAWRADRDKNIQYF.

This sequence joins TRBV27 and TRBJ2-7, with 14 bases lining up with TRBD2. The CDR3 runs 19 residues. V lost 5 bases to trimming and J lost 6 bases; unmatched junction nucleotides: 18. Germline CDR1 is MNHEY and CDR2 is SMNVEV (reference sequence). CDR3 DNA: TGTGCCAGCAGTCCCTACCTGGGACTAGCGGGGGCGAAAGGTCGCGAGCAGTACTTC. Residues: CASSPYLGLAGAKGREQYF.

The chain couples TRBV11-2 to TRBJ1-4; tentative D call: TRBD1 (5 bases). V lost 5 bases, J lost 7 bases, and 11 bases lay in between. CDR3 length equals 13 residues. CDR1 SGHAT and CDR2 FQNNGV come from the germline V gene. The CDR3 DNA follows: TGTGCCAGCAGCCCGCGACAGACTGAAAAACTGTTTTTT. Translating gives CASSPRQTEKLFF.

The chain links TRBV5-6 to TRBJ2-1; possibly TRBD2 for D (5 bases). This CDR3 spans 16 amino acids. V lost 1 base and J 4 bases, leaving 15 bases between the germline ends. Germline-derived CDR1 and CDR2 are SGHDT and YYEEEE. CDR3 sequence: CASSLYLPAGYNEQFF. CDR3 coding DNA: TGTGCCAGCAGCTTGTACCTCCCGGCGGGTTACAATGAGCAGTTCTTC.

V is TRBV6-5 and J is TRBJ2-4, with TRBD2 matching over 8 bases. The CDR3 sequence is 16 residues long. Germline-derived CDR1 and CDR2 are MNHEY and SVGAGI. Trimming at V came to 4 bases and at J to 0 bases, leaving 5 bases not matched to a gene. CDR3 DNA sequence: TGTGCCAGCAGTTCGCGGGGGGTTCTAGCCAAAAACATTCAGTACTTC. Protein sequence: CASSSRGVLAKNIQYF.

V gene TRBV11-3 combines with J gene TRBJ2-2; D perhaps matches TRBD1 (5 bases). Germline V lookup: CDR1 SGHNT, CDR2 YENEEA. Trimming shortened V by 1 base and J by 0 bases, and 6 bases separated the two germline ends. The CDR3 spans 15 residues. CDR3 amino acids: CASSLGTPNTGELFF. The CDR3 DNA reads TGTGCCAGCAGCTTAGGGACACCGAACACCGGGGAGCTGTTTTTT.

CDR3 residues: CASRGPDRGRRWEEKLFF. In nucleotides, the CDR3 is TGTGCCAGTAGGGGGCCGGACAGGGGGCGCCGATGGGAGGAAAAACTGTTTTTT. This rearrangement joins TRBV19 to TRBJ1-4; 11 bases agree with TRBD1. Germline V gene lookup returns CDR1 LNHDA and CDR2 SQIVND (reference sequence). This CDR3 has 18 residues. V lost 6 bases and J lost 8; bases outside the gene matches: 17.

In DNA form, the CDR3 reads TGTGCCAGCAGCTTAGGTGCACAGGTCAATCAGCCCCAGCATTTT. It is translated as CASSLGAQVNQPQHF. The rearrangement uses TRBV11-2 and TRBJ1-5, with a weak D call TRBD1 (5 bases). CDR1 and CDR2 (germline): SGHAT, FQNNGV. This CDR3 is 15 amino acids long. Trimming pared 1 base from V and 3 bases from J, leaving 10 bases between.